These 32 T cell receptor beta chains share one sample of origin, sequenced in a study of technical replicates of blood from a handful of donors. Sequenced by immunoSEQ multiplex PCR; TCRdb stores in-frame clones only, minus some. This table holds 65,000 to 90,000 clones, roughly 90% found once. Sequenced input: PBMCs. These receptors were obtained from a human donor in good health. Some clones in this sample may be carry-over from other donors' samples.

The V call is TRBV5-5, the J call TRBJ2-1, with D unresolved. CDR3 size: 15 residues. Per the germline V gene, CDR1 is SGHKS and CDR2 is YYEKEE (reference sequence). The V and J ends lost 0 bases and 8 bases respectively, with 15 bases between them. CDR3 sequence: CASSLEPRLHDEQFF. In DNA, the CDR3 is TGTGCCAGCAGCTTGGAGCCTAGACTTCACGATGAGCAGTTCTTC.

The chain joins TRBV18 to TRBJ1-1; no clear D. CDR1 and CDR2 (germline): KGHSH, LQKENI. V was clipped by 2 bases and J by 1 base, with 5 bases between them. The CDR3 covers 13 residues. As DNA, the CDR3 is TGTGCCAGCTCACCAGGGCAGAACACTGAAGCTTTCTTT. Translating gives CASSPGQNTEAFF.

This clone was detected only once. This rearrangement joins TRBV10-3 to TRBJ1-1, with D unresolved. Trimming removed 3 bases from V and 3 bases from J, with 5 bases in between. Germline V gene lookup returns CDR1 ENHRY and CDR2 SYGVKD. This CDR3 comprises 12 residues. Written as DNA, the CDR3 is TGTGCCATCAGTGACCTATACACTGAAGCTTTCTTT. Its translation is CAISDLYTEAFF.

The V gene is TRBV7-6, the J gene TRBJ2-1, with D possibly being TRBD2 (7 bases). Germline CDR1 and CDR2: SGHVS and FNYEAQ. This CDR3 is 15 amino acids long. V lost 1 base and J lost 3, with 10 bases in between. This CDR3 reads CASSLGGGHYNEQFF. The DNA of the CDR3 is TGTGCCAGCAGCTTAGGCGGGGGACACTACAATGAGCAGTTCTTC.

The J gene is TRBJ2-7, the V gene TRBV5-4, with TRBD1 matching 11 bases. This CDR3 region has 13 residues. Germline V lookup: CDR1 SGHNT, CDR2 YYREEE (reference sequence). V was clipped by 4 bases and J by 6 bases; unmatched bases: 3. CDR3 nucleotide sequence: TGTGCCAGCAGCCTGGACAGGGGGCTCGAGCAGTACTTC. This encodes CASSLDRGLEQYF.

The chain joins TRBV10-3 to TRBJ2-7; D may be TRBD2 (6 bases). With 0 bases removed from V and 3 bases from J, the gap between germline ends came to 12 bases. Germline V gives CDR1 ENHRY, CDR2 SYGVKD. This CDR3 has 15 amino acids. The CDR3 loop is CAISESSGGIYEQYF. The CDR3 DNA sequence: TGTGCCATCAGTGAGTCGAGTGGAGGGATCTACGAGCAGTACTTC.

V gene TRBV6-5 combines with J gene TRBJ2-1, with D tentatively TRBD1 (6 bases). CDR1 is MNHEY, CDR2 SVGAGI, per germline. V was shortened by 0 bases and J by 2 bases, with 11 bases between the two germline ends. The CDR3 spans 16 residues. The CDR3: CASSYSNRAPYNEQFF. The CDR3 nucleotides read TGTGCCAGCAGTTACTCGAACAGGGCCCCCTACAATGAGCAGTTCTTC.

In its sample, this clone was seen once. V and J are TRBV5-4 and TRBJ2-6; 10 positions agree with TRBD1. CDR3 length: 17 amino acids. V lost 4 bases to trimming and J lost 0 bases; unmatched junction nucleotides: 4. The germline gives CDR1 SGHNT, CDR2 YYREEE (reference sequence). The CDR3 loop is CASSERTGGSGANVLTF. DNA for the CDR3: TGTGCCAGCAGCGAGAGGACAGGGGGCTCTGGGGCCAACGTCCTGACTTTC.

V is TRBV19 and J is TRBJ1-1, with TRBD1 as a possible D gene (5 bases). Trimming removed 8 bases at V and 0 bases at J, with 19 bases between. The CDR3 length is 16 residues. Germline loops: CDR1 LNHDA, CDR2 SQIVND (reference sequence). The CDR3 region has the DNA TGTGCCAGTGGCAAATCAGGGAGGTACATGAACACTGAAGCTTTCTTT. Translated: CASGKSGRYMNTEAFF. The full variable domain, its missing parts supplied by reference TRBV19 and TRBJ1-1, is DGGITQSPKYLFRKEGQNVTLSCEQNLNHDAMYWYRQDPGQGLRLIYYSQIVNDFQKGDIAEGYSVSREKKESFPLTVTSAQKNPTAFYLCASGKSGRYMNTEAFFGQGTRLTVV.

The chain employs TRBV6-1 and TRBJ1-2; the match to TRBD1 covers 8 bases. This CDR3 is built from 16 residues. Germline-derived CDR1 and CDR2 are MNHNS and SASEGT. The V and J ends lost 2 bases and 7 bases, in that order; junction bases with no gene match: 12. The CDR3 loop is CASSESWTGRVGGYTF. In nucleotides, the CDR3 is TGTGCCAGCAGTGAATCCTGGACAGGGCGGGTGGGTGGCTACACCTTC.

This clone occurred once. The chain joins TRBV4-3 to TRBJ2-7, with D uncertain. From germline, CDR1 is LGHNA and CDR2 YSLEER. This CDR3 comprises 16 residues. The germline V and J ends were trimmed by 1 base and 0 bases, with 13 bases remaining between them. CDR3 sequence reads: CASSQVLWSDSYEQYF. The CDR3 DNA is TGCGCCAGCAGCCAAGTACTCTGGTCCGACTCCTACGAGCAGTACTTC.

V gene TRBV7-9 combines with J gene TRBJ1-1; tentative D call: TRBD1 (6 bases). The CDR3 sequence is 14 residues long. Trimming took off 7 bases at V and 4 bases at J, with 16 bases between the two ends. Germline-derived CDR1 and CDR2 are SEHNR and FQNEAQ (reference sequence). CDR3 amino acids: CASMQKGGGTEAFF. DNA for the CDR3: TGTGCCAGCATGCAGAAAGGGGGGGGCACTGAAGCTTTCTTT.

This sequence joins TRBV6-1 and TRBJ1-4, with TRBD1 matching 9 bases. V was pared by 5 bases and J by 11 bases, with 9 bases of the junction left unmatched. CDR1 MNHNS and CDR2 SASEGT come from the germline V gene. The CDR3 consists of 14 residues. The DNA for the CDR3 is TGTGCCAGCAGTTGGGGACAGGGAACGGACAAACTGTTTTTT. Protein product: CASSWGQGTDKLFF.

V gene TRBV25-1 combines with J gene TRBJ2-7; maybe TRBD1 (6 bases). The germline V and J ends were trimmed by 4 bases and 1 base, with 8 bases remaining between them. The CDR3 runs 13 residues. Germline CDR1 reads MGHDK; CDR2 reads SYGVNS. CDR3 sequence reads: CASSVTGSYEQYF. DNA of the CDR3: TGTGCCAGCAGTGTGACAGGATCCTACGAGCAGTACTTC.

This clone appeared a single time. The chain's CDR3 is CASGRTSGNDEQFF. Written as DNA, the CDR3 is TGTGCCAGCGGCCGGACTAGCGGGAACGATGAGCAGTTCTTC. The V call is TRBV9, the J call TRBJ2-1; 12 bases are shared with TRBD2. Germline V CDR1 and CDR2: SGDLS, YYNGEE. The CDR3 is 14 amino acids. The V segment lost 7 bases and the J segment 8 bases; nucleotides outside the gene matches: 7.

V and J are TRBV7-6 and TRBJ2-1; D not resolved. V was clipped by 5 bases and J by 4 bases, with 9 bases between them. The germline gives CDR1 SGHVS, CDR2 FNYEAQ. This CDR3 has 13 amino acids. The CDR3 here is CASSGGTYNEQFF. As DNA, the CDR3 is TGTGCCAGCAGCGGCGGAACATACAATGAGCAGTTCTTC. The variable domain in full, with the rest retrieved from reference TRBV7-6 and TRBJ2-1, is GAGVSQSPRYKVTKRGQDVALRCDPISGHVSLYWYRQALGQGPEFLTYFNYEAQQDKSGLPNDRFSAERPEGSISTLTIQRTEQRDSAMYRCASSGGTYNEQFFGPGTRLTVL.

The V gene is TRBV4-3, the J gene TRBJ2-2; weak D call: TRBD1 (5 bases). Trimming left V 0 bases short and J 5 bases short, with 7 bases between. This CDR3 is 14 amino acids long. The germline V gene has CDR1 LGHNA and CDR2 YSLEER. The CDR3 nucleotides are TGCGCCAGCAGCCAAGATCAGGGTACCGGGGAGCTGTTTTTT. It specifies CASSQDQGTGELFF.

This clone came up once. The V gene is TRBV11-2, the J gene TRBJ2-4; 15 bases are a match to TRBD2. J was trimmed by 3 bases and V by 1 base; bases with no gene match: 1. The CDR3 totals 17 residues. CDR1 is SGHAT and CDR2 is FQNNGV in the germline V gene. CDR3 DNA sequence: TGTGCCAGCAGCTTAGGGACTAGCGGGAGGGGCAAAAACATTCAGTACTTC. Its translation: CASSLGTSGRGKNIQYF.

V and J are TRBV7-9 and TRBJ2-3; 9 nucleotides align to TRBD2. There are 16 residues in the CDR3. Germline V gene data show CDR1 as SEHNR and CDR2 as FQNEAQ (reference sequence). Losses at the gene ends were 0 bases for V and 2 bases for J; bases not matched to a gene: 3. This chain's CDR3 is CASSLAGLATTDTQYF. The CDR3 DNA sequence: TGTGCCAGCAGCTTAGCGGGACTAGCAACCACAGATACGCAGTATTTT. The full variable domain, in which reference TRBV7-9 and TRBJ2-3 provide the parts outside the CDR3, is DTGVSQNPRHKITKRGQNVTFRCDPISEHNRLYWYRQTLGQGPEFLTYFQNEAQLEKSRLLSDRFSAERPKGSFSTLEIQRTEQGDSAMYLCASSLAGLATTDTQYFGPGTRLTVL.

CDR3 protein: CASSDRTRYGETQYF. DNA for the CDR3: TGTGCCAGCAGTGATCGGACTAGGTATGGAGAGACCCAGTACTTC. The chain links TRBV6-6 to TRBJ2-5; 7 nucleotides match TRBD2. This CDR3 region has 15 residues. Germline-derived CDR1 and CDR2 are MNHNY and SVGAGI (reference sequence). V lost 5 bases, J lost 4 bases, and 10 bases stayed unmatched.

In nucleotides, the CDR3 is TGTGCCAGCAGCCCGAGGGGGCGGATAACAGATACGCAGTATTTT. This translates into CASSPRGRITDTQYF. V and J are TRBV7-8 and TRBJ2-3; TRBD1 matches at 7 bases. J gave up 3 bases and V 5 bases, and 8 bases lay outside the gene matches. Germline values: CDR1 SGHVS, CDR2 FQNEAQ. CDR3 length equals 15 residues.

This sequence joins TRBV6-1 and TRBJ1-5; the D is unclear. V gave up 6 bases and J gave up 0 bases, with 12 bases separating them. Per germline, CDR1 MNHNS and CDR2 SASEGT. The CDR3 loop spans 15 amino acids. The CDR3 bases are TGTGCCAGCAGGGCGGAACCCTATAGCAATCAGCCCCAGCATTTT. This translates into CASRAEPYSNQPQHF.

The rearrangement joins TRBV27 to TRBJ2-1; TRBD2 matches 9 bases. Germline lookup yields CDR1 MNHEY and CDR2 SMNVEV (reference sequence). Trimming at V came to 2 bases and at J to 0 bases, leaving 2 bases not matched to a gene. The CDR3 sequence is 16 residues long. The CDR3 region is CASSLLTSGSYNEQFF. CDR3 bases: TGTGCCAGCAGTTTACTGACTAGCGGCTCCTACAATGAGCAGTTCTTC.

The chain recombines TRBV7-7 with TRBJ2-2; TRBD2 matches at 7 bases. The CDR3 loop spans 15 amino acids. The trim removed 3 bases at V and 5 bases at J, leaving 6 bases unmatched. Germline CDR1 SSHAT, CDR2 FNYEAQ (reference sequence). As DNA, the CDR3 is TGTGCCAGCAGCTTTGATGGGCGGGGGACCGGGGAGCTGTTTTTT. It translates to CASSFDGRGTGELFF.

V usage is TRBV11-2 and J usage is TRBJ1-1; D ambiguous. Trimming left V 0 bases short and J 5 bases short, with 7 bases between. Germline values: CDR1 SGHAT, CDR2 FQNNGV. The CDR3 runs 13 residues. CDR3 residues: CASSLDRFTEAFF. The CDR3 coding sequence is TGTGCCAGCAGCTTAGACAGGTTTACTGAAGCTTTCTTT.

Written as DNA, the CDR3 is TGTGCCAGCAGCTCCAAGGATAGCGGGGGTGTCCATGAGCAGTTCTTC. As protein: CASSSKDSGGVHEQFF. This chain connects TRBV5-4 to TRBJ2-1, with 9 positions matching TRBD2. In germline, CDR1 is SGHNT, CDR2 YYREEE (reference sequence). V trimming: 3 bases; J trimming: 8 bases; junction bases outside the gene matches: 12. CDR3 length: 16 residues.

The rearrangement links TRBV9 to TRBJ2-3; TRBD2 matches at 7 bases. With V trimmed by 0 bases and J by 4 bases, 5 bases remained unmatched. The germline V gene encodes CDR1 SGDLS and CDR2 YYNGEE. The CDR3 length is 15 residues. CDR3 amino acids: CASSVGGGVADTQYF. CDR3 coding DNA: TGTGCCAGCAGCGTAGGGGGGGGAGTGGCAGATACGCAGTATTTT.

V gene TRBV4-1 combines with J gene TRBJ1-5; 8 bases match TRBD1. The CDR3 runs 16 residues. Trimming took 5 bases from V and 6 from J; bases not matched to a gene: 12. The V gene's germline CDR1 is MGHRA and CDR2 YSYEKL. CDR3 bases: TGCGCCAGCAGCTTAAGCGGGACAGGTGATTCTCAGCCCCAGCATTTT. Residues: CASSLSGTGDSQPQHF.

The CDR3 nucleotides read TGCAGCGGTTACAGGGCTAACACTGAAGCTTTCTTT. Its protein product is CSGYRANTEAFF. The chain employs TRBV29-1 and TRBJ1-1, with D possibly being TRBD1 (6 bases). The CDR3 has 12 amino acids. The germline V gene has CDR1 SQVTM and CDR2 ANQGSEA. Trimming stripped 7 bases from V and 2 bases from J, with 11 bases between.

This clone was detected once. This rearrangement joins TRBV7-2 to TRBJ2-3; 12 bases are shared with TRBD2. From germline, CDR1 is SGHTA and CDR2 FQGNSA. J was trimmed by 5 bases and V by 5 bases; bases with no gene match: 11. The CDR3 spans 17 residues. The CDR3 coding sequence is TGTGCCAGCAGCCCAGAGGGGCTAGCGGGGGGGTTAGATACGCAGTATTTT. Residues: CASSPEGLAGGLDTQYF.

This clone was recorded once. This rearrangement joins TRBV28 to TRBJ2-2, with a possible D match to TRBD2 (7 bases). Trimming took 2 bases from V and 6 from J, leaving 16 bases between them. This CDR3 spans 16 amino acids. Germline V gene lookup returns CDR1 MDHEN and CDR2 SYDVKM. The CDR3: CASSLPPGGQAGELFF. CDR3 DNA: TGTGCCAGCAGTTTACCCCCGGGGGGCCAGGCCGGGGAGCTGTTTTTT.

A single count supports this clone. This chain uses TRBV5-6 with TRBJ2-7, with D possibly being TRBD2 (6 bases). V shed 4 bases and J shed 0 bases, with 11 bases lying between them. The length of the CDR3 is 14 residues. Germline V gene data show CDR1 as SGHDT and CDR2 as YYEEEE. In DNA, the CDR3 is TGTGCCAGCAGCCCCCGGGGACTCTCCTACGAGCAGTACTTC. Translating gives CASSPRGLSYEQYF.